This is a list of T cell receptor beta chains from one sample in a study of T cell changes during pregnancy in multiple sclerosis. Measured with immunoSEQ multiplex PCR; TCRdb has only the in-frame clones, and not every one. Among roughly 42,000 clones listed, 91% were seen once. The source material was CD4+ T cells from peripheral blood mononuclear cells, sampled before pregnancy. These receptors were collected from a female donor with multiple sclerosis, enrolled in a pregnancy study. Each CDR3 is given with its conserved first and last residue. Each record gives: J gene, V gene, D gene, CDR3 protein, CDR3 DNA. The D gene is left open where the match is weak.

TRBJ1-5,TRBV12-1,-,CASSPGTGAQPQHF,TGTGCCAGCAGCCCCGGGACAGGGGCCCAGCCCCAGCATTTT
TRBJ2-3,TRBV7-9,-,CASRQLGGVQDTQYF,TGTGCCAGCAGGCAGCTGGGCGGGGTGCAAGATACGCAGTATTTT
TRBJ2-3,TRBV5-6,-,CASQGWSTDTQYF,TGTGCCAGCCAGGGATGGAGCACAGATACGCAGTATTTT
TRBJ2-5,TRBV5-1,-,CASSLTAVAGETQYF,TGCGCCAGCAGCTTGACGGCAGTTGCGGGAGAGACCCAGTACTTC
TRBJ2-7,TRBV29-1,TRBD1,CSVRQGPSYEQYF,TGCAGCGTTAGACAGGGACCCTCCTACGAGCAGTACTTC
TRBJ2-7,TRBV7-6,-,CASSPLGRGTSYEQYF,TGTGCCAGCAGCCCGTTAGGGCGGGGAACGAGCTACGAGCAGTACTTC
TRBJ2-1,TRBV15,-,CATSRDVQGSYNEQFF,TGTGCCACCAGCAGAGACGTTCAGGGGTCCTACAATGAGCAGTTCTTC
TRBJ2-3,TRBV11-3,-,CASSLEQTTDTQYF,TGTGCCAGCAGCTTAGAACAGACCACAGATACGCAGTATTTT
TRBJ1-6,TRBV27,TRBD1,CASSDRGGIYNSPLHF,TGTGCCAGCAGTGACAGGGGGGGGATTTATAATTCACCCCTCCACTTT
TRBJ1-5,TRBV29-1,-,CSVGSGFGNQPQHF,TGCAGCGTTGGGTCCGGGTTTGGCAATCAGCCCCAGCATTTT